This is a list of T cell receptor beta chains from one sample in a study of OX40 agonist ivuxolimab in advanced cancers. Sequencing used immunoSEQ multiplex PCR; TCRdb keeps in-frame clones, though not all of them. The sample lists 55,000 to 65,000 clones, about 85% seen once, with more than 3% in the top ten. Sample: CD4+ or CD8+ T cells sorted from blood, taken in a trial of the OX40 agonist ivuxolimab. These receptors all stem from an adult with an advanced solid tumor such as melanoma, head and neck, liver or kidney cancer. CDR3s include the opening cysteine and the closing phenylalanine or tryptophan. A D gene is named only where the DNA matches it firmly. Clone size is given for some rows only: seen once, a few or many times, or a class if the clone is expanded.

j_call,d_call,clone_size,v_call,cdr3_nt,cdr3_aa
TRBJ2-7,-,-,TRBV7-3,TGTGCCAGCAGCCGCGAGGAGCTACGCGAGCAGTACTTC,CASSREELREQYF
TRBJ2-7,TRBD2,once,TRBV5-4,TGTGCCAGCAGCACACAGACTAGCGGGATTCGGGAGCAGTACTTC,CASSTQTSGIREQYF
TRBJ2-5,-,-,TRBV5-6,TGTGCCAGCAGCTTGGTGGGTTTTGAGACCCAGTACTTC,CASSLVGFETQYF
TRBJ1-1,TRBD1,-,TRBV29-1,TGCAGCGTCGACAGGGGAATGAACACTGAAGCTTTCTTT,CSVDRGMNTEAFF
TRBJ2-7,TRBD2,-,TRBV27,TGTGCCAGCAGCCTCCCGGGACTAGCGTCCGAGCAGTACTTC,CASSLPGLASEQYF
TRBJ2-1,TRBD2,-,TRBV6-1,TGTGCCAGCAGTGAATCCACTAGCGGGAGCGATGAGCAGTTCTTC,CASSESTSGSDEQFF
TRBJ1-2,-,-,TRBV28,TGTGCCAGCACCCGACCCGGGGATCGCTACACCTTC,CASTRPGDRYTF
TRBJ2-3,TRBD2,-,TRBV7-3,TGTGCCAGCAGCTTAGCGGGGGGTACCCCCTCCGATACGCAGTATTTT,CASSLAGGTPSDTQYF
TRBJ1-2,-,-,TRBV23-1,TGCGCGGAGGGGGGGCATTCCTATGGCTACACCTTC,CAEGGHSYGYTF
TRBJ2-1,-,-,TRBV6-1,TGTGCCAGCAGGGACCCGGGACGGAGTGAGCAGTTCTTC,CASRDPGRSEQFF
TRBJ1-6,-,-,TRBV27,TGTGCCAGCAGTTTAGGGAATTCACCCCTCCACTTT,CASSLGNSPLHF
TRBJ2-5,TRBD2,-,TRBV7-6,TGTGCCAGCAGCTTAGCTAGCGGGAGTTTAGGGGCCCAGTACTTC,CASSLASGSLGAQYF
TRBJ1-1,-,-,TRBV6-1,TGTGCCAGCAGTGAGACAGGTTCCAACACTGAAGCTTTCTTT,CASSETGSNTEAFF
TRBJ2-3,-,-,TRBV7-3,TGTGCCAGCAGCTCCGGCGGGTACGATACGCAGTATTTT,CASSSGGYDTQYF
TRBJ2-1,TRBD1,-,TRBV9,TGTGCCAGCAGCGTCGACCAGGGGGCCTACAATGAGCAGTTCTTC,CASSVDQGAYNEQFF
TRBJ1-1,TRBD1,few,TRBV6-6,TGTGCCAGCAGCCGGACAGGGGCCACTGAAGCTTTCTTT,CASSRTGATEAFF
TRBJ2-7,TRBD2,-,TRBV6-1,TGTGCCAGCAGTGACCCTGTAGCGGGGGCCGACGAGCAGTACTTC,CASSDPVAGADEQYF
TRBJ2-6,-,-,TRBV28,TGTGCCAGCAGCTCATTTTCAGATGGGGCCAACGTCCTGACTTTC,CASSSFSDGANVLTF
TRBJ2-3,TRBD2,-,TRBV5-4,TGTGCCAGCAGCTTGGAACTAGCGGGAGCCACAGATACGCAGTATTTT,CASSLELAGATDTQYF
TRBJ2-3,-,-,TRBV6-5,TGTGCCAGCAGCTCGGCGGCAGATACGCAGTATTTT,CASSSAADTQYF
TRBJ2-3,-,once,TRBV5-5,TGTGCCAGCAGCTTGCTGGCAGATACGCAGTATTTT,CASSLLADTQYF
TRBJ1-6,-,-,TRBV4-1,TGCGCCAGCAGCCAAGAGATAGGGAGCTCCTATAATTCACCCCTCCACTTT,CASSQEIGSSYNSPLHF
TRBJ2-3,TRBD2,-,TRBV2,TGTGCCAGGGGACAGCGGGAGGGGGGTACGCAGTATTTT,CARGQREGGTQYF
TRBJ2-6,-,-,TRBV5-6,TGTGCCAGCAGCGTGTCCGGACGGCCGTCGTTTGGGGCCAACGTCCTGACTTTC,CASSVSGRPSFGANVLTF
TRBJ2-7,TRBD2,medium-sized,TRBV5-4,TGTGCCAGCAGCTTGGGTGCGGGAGCGGTTGAGCAGTACTTC,CASSLGAGAVEQYF
TRBJ2-7,-,-,TRBV7-8,TGTGCCAGCAGCTTCGATATTCGCGAGCAGTACTTC,CASSFDIREQYF
TRBJ1-2,TRBD1,few,TRBV6-1,TGTGCCAGCAGTGATTACGCTAGGGAGGGGACAGGGTATGGCTACACCTTC,CASSDYAREGTGYGYTF
TRBJ2-7,TRBD2,once,TRBV14,TGTGCCAGCAGCCGCATATCCCCCAGCGGGAATTATTACGAGCAGTACTTC,CASSRISPSGNYYEQYF
TRBJ1-1,-,-,TRBV30,TGTGCCTGGAGTCAAGGGATTCATGGTGAAGCTTTCTTT,CAWSQGIHGEAFF
TRBJ1-4,-,-,TRBV5-6,TGTGCCAGCAGCTTGTCCTCCCCCGCTAATGAAAAACTGTTTTTT,CASSLSSPANEKLFF
TRBJ2-2,-,-,TRBV6-1,TGTGCCAGCAAAGGGCAGGGGAACACCGGGGAGCTGTTTTTT,CASKGQGNTGELFF
TRBJ2-5,-,-,TRBV7-3,TGTGCCAGCAGTCGGGAGCACCAAGAGACCCAGTACTTC,CASSREHQETQYF
TRBJ1-5,-,-,TRBV2,TGTGCCAGCAGTGTTGAGACTGACAATCAGCCCCAGCATTTT,CASSVETDNQPQHF
TRBJ1-2,TRBD1,-,TRBV2,TGTGCCAGCAGTGCGGACAGGCGCCTTAACTATGGCTACACCTTC,CASSADRRLNYGYTF
TRBJ2-5,-,-,TRBV28,TGTGCCAGCAGTTTAAGTACAGGAGGGGAGACCCAGTACTTC,CASSLSTGGETQYF
TRBJ2-1,TRBD2,-,TRBV27,TGTGCCAGCAGTCACCCGACCCCAGTACGAGCGGGAGGATACAATGAGCAGTTCTTC,CASSHPTPVRAGGYNEQFF
TRBJ1-2,-,-,TRBV28,TGTGCCAGCAGGATCACTGGGGGGCTCTATGGCTACACCTTC,CASRITGGLYGYTF
TRBJ2-2,TRBD1,-,TRBV15,TGTGCCACCAGCAGGGGACGGGACAGGACAACCGGGGAGCTGTTTTTT,CATSRGRDRTTGELFF
TRBJ2-7,-,-,TRBV5-1,TGCGCCAGCAGCACCCAGGTGAGCTACGAGCAGTACTTC,CASSTQVSYEQYF
TRBJ2-7,TRBD2,-,TRBV6-4,TGTGCCAGCAGGGACACACTAGCGGGAGCAGGTGGGGAGCAGTACTTC,CASRDTLAGAGGEQYF
TRBJ2-7,TRBD1,-,TRBV4-1,TGCGCCAGCAGCCAAGTACCGGGACAGGGGACCTACGAGCAGTACTTC,CASSQVPGQGTYEQYF
TRBJ1-6,-,-,TRBV2,TGTGCCAGCAGTGAATGGGCTGAGCTCCACTTT,CASSEWAELHF
TRBJ2-1,TRBD2,-,TRBV10-3,TGTGCCATCAGTGGGACTAGCCTAAGCTCCTACAATGAGCAGTTCTTC,CAISGTSLSSYNEQFF
TRBJ2-2,TRBD2,-,TRBV19,TGTGCCAGTAGTGTTGAGCCGGGACTACACATCACCGGGGAGCTGTTTTTT,CASSVEPGLHITGELFF
TRBJ1-1,TRBD1,-,TRBV6-1,TGTGCCAGCAGTTTTAGTCAGGGGGCCGGCACTGAAGCTTTCTTT,CASSFSQGAGTEAFF
TRBJ1-4,-,-,TRBV6-1,TGTGCCAGCAGTGCGCAAGGGGGAATAATTGAAAAACTGTTTTTT,CASSAQGGIIEKLFF
TRBJ1-3,-,-,TRBV7-9,TGTGCCAGCAGCTTAGGACAGTTCTCTGGAAACACCATATATTTT,CASSLGQFSGNTIYF
TRBJ2-2,TRBD1,-,TRBV30,TGTGCCTGGAGTGTGATTCGACAGGGGGCCAACACCGGGGAGCTGTTTTTT,CAWSVIRQGANTGELFF